Each of the 8 T cell receptor beta chains below was sequenced from the same sample in a study of blood T cell repertoires in COVID-19. Generated by immunoSEQ multiplex PCR, the TCRdb table keeps only in-frame clones and is missing some. The sample consists of around 130,000 clones, approximately 89% of them appearing once. Sequenced: peripheral blood. The receptors were gathered from a human donor in a cohort sampled during active COVID-19.

This chain joins TRBV7-2 and TRBJ1-5, with D unresolved. The CDR3 extends over 15 amino acids. CDR1 is SGHTA, CDR2 FQGNSA, per germline. Trimming shortened V by 2 bases and J by 1 base, and 9 bases separated the two germline ends. Here the CDR3 DNA reads TGTGCCAGCAGCTTAACACGGGGAAGCAATCAGCCCCAGCATTTT. This sequence encodes CASSLTRGSNQPQHF. Full variable domain (rest looked up from reference TRBV7-2 and TRBJ1-5): GAGVSQSPSNKVTEKGKDVELRCDPISGHTALYWYRQSLGQGLEFLIYFQGNSAPDKSGLPSDRFSAERTGGSVSTLTIQRTQQEDSAVYLCASSLTRGSNQPQHFGDGTRLSIL.

V is TRBV12-3 or TRBV12-4 and J is TRBJ1-2; TRBD1 is a possible D gene (5 bases). V lost 6 bases to trimming and J lost 8 bases, with 13 bases between them. The CDR3 has 12 residues. Here the CDR3 reads CASRDSILGYTF. CDR3 sequence (DNA): TGTGCCAGCAGAGACAGTATTTTGGGCTACACCTTC.

This chain uses TRBV11-2 with TRBJ2-5, with a weak D call TRBD1 (6 bases). V gave up 4 bases and J gave up 7 bases, with 19 bases separating them. The CDR3 runs to 15 residues. Germline CDR1 reads SGHAT; CDR2 reads FQNNGV. CDR3 sequence reads: CASSYNRALLATQYF. CDR3 DNA sequence: TGTGCCAGCAGCTACAACAGGGCCCTCCTCGCGACCCAGTACTTC.

The chain uses TRBV19 and TRBJ2-1; 13 bases fit TRBD2. The length of the CDR3 is 16 residues. Germline loops: CDR1 LNHDA, CDR2 SQIVND (reference sequence). Losses at the gene ends were 7 bases for V and 7 bases for J; bases not matched to a gene: 10. The CDR3 DNA reads as TGTGCCAGTACCCTCACTAGCGGGAGGGCCGAAAATGAGCAGTTCTTC. Protein sequence: CASTLTSGRAENEQFF.

V is TRBV6-5 and J is TRBJ2-3; maybe TRBD2 (5 bases). Germline V gene sequence: CDR1 MNHEY, CDR2 SVGAGI. V was pared by 6 bases and J by 6 bases, with 13 bases between. The CDR3 has 13 residues. The CDR3 here is CASSPLGRDTQYF. CDR3 nucleotide sequence: TGTGCCAGCAGCCCACTAGGACGTGATACGCAGTATTTT.

The chain carries TRBV18 and TRBJ2-7; TRBD2 matches 8 bases. V was clipped by 3 bases and J by 5 bases; unmatched bases: 9. Per the germline V gene, CDR1 is KGHSH and CDR2 is LQKENI. CDR3 size: 15 residues. Written as DNA, the CDR3 is TGTGCCAGCTCACCGACCAGCGGGAGTTCGGACGAGCAGTACGTC. Its translation is CASSPTSGSSDEQYV.

The rearrangement links TRBV7-8 to TRBJ2-1; 10 bases are a match to TRBD2. J gave up 8 bases and V 9 bases, and 10 bases lay outside the gene matches. Germline CDR1 SGHVS, CDR2 FQNEAQ. The CDR3 loop spans 14 amino acids. CDR3 bases: TGTGCCAGTGGGGCTAGCGGGAGTTCCTATGAGCAGTTCTTC. Its protein is CASGASGSSYEQFF.

The chain combines TRBV2 with TRBJ2-1; TRBD2 aligns across 10 bases. CDR3 length equals 15 residues. Germline V gene data show CDR1 as SNHLY and CDR2 as FYNNEI. The junction had 8 bases not matched to a gene; V was cut back by 6 bases and J by 6 bases. As DNA, the CDR3 is TGTGCCAGCAGGGTCCCCGGGACTAGCGTCAATGAGCAGTTCTTC. It codes for CASRVPGTSVNEQFF.